This TCR beta chain was sequenced during a study of CD8 T cells in ankylosing spondylitis (dated by TCRdb to between 2016 and 2019). Regarding the study in general: T cell receptor beta repertoires were profiled in healthy donors and ankylosing spondylitis patients so that disease-linked TCR variants could be found. The whole study cohort included over 85 healthy donors and about two dozen ankylosing spondylitis patients. Peripheral blood samples were taken, and synovial fluid was additionally collected from ankylosing spondylitis patients.

Study-wide conclusions, independent of this receptor: According to the report, matched synovial fluid samples from ankylosing spondylitis patients were significantly enriched for the disease-linked clones. A CD8+ phenotype was shown by the disease-linked clones, which were found at relatively low frequencies in peripheral blood. Some motif variants were previously reported in synovial fluid and blood of reactive arthritis patients, suggesting common disease-initiation mechanisms. Blood from ankylosing spondylitis patients appeared to be characterized by a TCR beta motif made up of under ten highly homologous amino acid variants.

From the cysteine through the phenylalanine, the CDR3 covers 16 amino acids. Solely the CDR3 DNA is kept, with 48 bases framed from the first base. The junction shows trimming of 4 bases on V and 4 bases on J, and the gene matches do not reach 5 bases of it. The CDR1 and CDR2 encoded by the germline V gene are KGHDR and SFDVKD. At least ten counts were recorded for this clonotype. No antigen is known for it. Qualities for individual bases were not recorded, and no much larger clone is one base off. The instrument was an Illumina HiSeq 2500. TCR beta libraries were prepared by quantitative 5'-RACE with molecular barcodes. The study's own analysis went as follows. A new computational method based on a probabilistic model of VDJ rearrangement was used to identify disease-linked TCR variants. Using fastp trimming at Q25 and MiXCR clonotype assembly, TCRdb reanalyzed the public sequencing data and kept in-frame beta chains. Entries are consolidated by CDR3 protein sequence, retaining the most common genes and DNA. These V and J calls derive from TCRdb rather than the authors' analysis. Across this sample there are 450,000 to 550,000 distinct CDR3 sequences, with approximately 5% seen only once. Roughly 3.3% of the sample belongs to the ten largest clones.

Sequenced material: blood, either unsorted or a sorted T cell fraction (not recorded which). The sequence came from a male donor with ankylosing spondylitis. In this chain, TRBV24-1 is recombined with TRBJ2-1; TRBD2 fits 11 bases in the junction. The CDR3 reads as follows: CATSESLAGVYNEQFF. The DNA sequence is as follows: TGTGCCACCAGTGAATCACTAGCGGGAGTTTACAATGAGCAGTTCTTC.